Only a few counts were recorded for the clone carrying this T cell receptor (beta chain). A single record per CDR3 protein comes from TCRdb applying MiXCR to the 5' RACE reads. The sample carries tens of thousands of distinct CDR3 sequences, 14% to 15% recorded once. These data belong to a study of T cells of healthy individuals. The length of the CDR3 is 15 residues. Germline V gene sequence: CDR1 LGHNT, CDR2 FRNRAP. Trimming shortened V by 0 bases and J by 4 bases, and 9 bases separated the two germline ends. The sequence came from a human donor in good health. This chain uses TRBV12-5 with TRBJ2-2; D call uncertain. The CDR3 nucleotides read TGTGCTAGTGGTTTGGTTCCGGGTCTCACCGGGGAGCTGTTTTTT. Its protein is CASGLVPGLTGELFF. Full variable domain (missing parts from reference TRBV12-5 and TRBJ2-2): DARVTQTPRHKVTEMGQEVTMRCQPILGHNTVFWYRQTMMQGLELLAYFRNRAPLDDSGMPKDRFSAEMPDATLATLKIQPSEPRDSAVYFCASGLVPGLTGELFFGEGSRLTVL.